These 17 T cell receptor beta chains originate from one sample sequenced in a study of post-analysis software for immune sequencing data. Their specific antigens are unknown. Each TCR beta cDNA library carried unique molecular identifiers. TCRdb passed the PCR reads through MiXCR, listing each CDR3 protein once. The sample includes 740,000 or so distinct CDR3 sequences, roughly half seen only once; the top ten take approximately 4.4%. Whole-study results and caveats: TRBV5-6, TRBV5-1 and TRBV20-1 belonged to a set of roughly five TRBV segments that were more frequent in patients than controls.

The sequencing sample was made of blood. These receptors originate from a girl under 18 with multiple sclerosis.

This rearrangement joins TRBV2 to TRBJ2-5; perhaps TRBD2 as D (7 bases). Trimming left V 5 bases short and J 5 bases short, with 18 bases between. Germline CDR1 SNHLY, CDR2 FYNNEI. The CDR3 is 15 residues long. CDR3 residues: CASSKVRGASETQYF. In DNA, the CDR3 is TGTGCCAGCAGTAAAGTTCGGGGGGCTTCGGAGACCCAGTACTTC.

J is TRBJ2-5 and V is TRBV12-3 or TRBV12-4; TRBD2 matches 8 bases. This CDR3 region has 13 residues. With V trimmed by 8 bases and J by 5 bases, 7 bases remained unmatched. CDR3: CASHGGARETQYF. The CDR3 coding sequence is TGTGCCAGCCACGGGGGGGCCCGGGAGACCCAGTACTTC.

V usage is TRBV20-1 and J usage is TRBJ1-2; 11 bases align to TRBD1. This CDR3 is built from 14 residues. The germline V gene has CDR1 DFQATT and CDR2 SNEGSKA (reference sequence). The V and J ends lost 6 bases and 3 bases, in that order; junction bases with no gene match: 6. The CDR3 DNA is TGCAGTGCATCGGGGGGACAGGGGGACTATGGCTACACCTTC. Its protein is CSASGGQGDYGYTF.

There are a few counts of this clonotype. J is TRBJ1-4 and V is TRBV18; D possibly corresponds to TRBD1 (5 bases). This CDR3 has 15 amino acids. Trimming cost V 4 bases and J 8 bases, with 17 bases left between them. Per germline, CDR1 KGHSH and CDR2 LQKENI. CDR3 DNA: TGTGCCAGCTCACTTGGGACGGGGAATGCCGAAAAACTGTTTTTT. Amino acid sequence: CASSLGTGNAEKLFF.

V and J are TRBV20-1 and TRBJ2-7, with 8 bases matching TRBD2. The CDR3 sequence is 13 residues long. The V gene end was trimmed by 6 bases and the J gene end by 5 bases; junction bases not matched to a gene: 9. Germline-derived CDR1 and CDR2 are DFQATT and SNEGSKA (reference sequence). CDR3 DNA: TGCAGTGCAAGTAGCGGGGAGCCTCACGAGCAGTACTTC. Translation gives CSASSGEPHEQYF.

The V call is TRBV18, the J call TRBJ1-1; no clear D. Trimming stripped 3 bases from V and 4 bases from J, with 18 bases between. The CDR3 runs 16 residues. CDR1 KGHSH and CDR2 LQKENI come from the germline V gene. Here the CDR3 reads CASSPERSQTITEAFF. CDR3 bases: TGTGCCAGCTCACCGGAGCGGTCCCAAACGATCACTGAAGCTTTCTTT.

This clonotype was counted ten times or more. The rearrangement links TRBV29-1 to TRBJ2-5; D possibly corresponds to TRBD1 (5 bases). V was cut by 8 bases and J by 4 bases, with 11 bases left in between. There are 11 residues in the CDR3. Germline V CDR1 and CDR2: SQVTM, ANQGSEA. The CDR3 sequence: CSPCRGETQYF. The DNA for the CDR3 is TGCAGCCCATGTAGGGGAGAGACCCAGTACTTC. The full variable domain, with the rest looked up from reference TRBV29-1 and TRBJ2-5, is SAVISQKPSRDICQRGTSLTIQCQVDSQVTMMFWYRQQPGQSLTLIATANQGSEATYESGFVIDKFPISRPNLTFSTLTVSNMSPEDSSIYLCSPCRGETQYFGPGTRLLVL.

CDR3 DNA: TGTGCCAGCAGCCCAGGGGTAGAGGGGGGGCACTACAATGAGCAGTTCTTC. It specifies CASSPGVEGGHYNEQFF. The V call is TRBV7-6, the J call TRBJ2-1, with D possibly TRBD2 on 7 matching bases. The germline V gene has CDR1 SGHVS and CDR2 FNYEAQ. With 5 bases removed from V and 3 bases from J, the gap between germline ends came to 20 bases. This CDR3 contains 17 residues.

The gene calls are TRBV11-1 and TRBJ1-2; D may be TRBD1 (6 bases). Germline V gives CDR1 SGHAT, CDR2 FQDESV (reference sequence). There are 14 residues in the CDR3. V lost 3 bases to trimming and J lost 3 bases, with 11 bases between them. Here the CDR3 DNA reads TGTGCCAGCAGCTTTGGACAGAAAGACTATGGCTACACCTTC. Translation: CASSFGQKDYGYTF.

V gene TRBV3-1 combines with J gene TRBJ2-1; D gene unclear. The CDR3 totals 14 residues. V dropped 0 bases and J dropped 7 bases, with 10 bases sitting between them. CDR1 is LGHDT, CDR2 YNNKEL, per germline (reference sequence). The CDR3 loop reads CASSQEGVGNEQFF. The CDR3 DNA is TGTGCCAGCAGCCAAGAGGGCGTAGGGAATGAGCAGTTCTTC.

The chain links TRBV29-1 to TRBJ1-1, with TRBD1 identical over 8 bases. V lost 5 bases, J lost 0 bases, and 8 bases stayed unmatched. The CDR3 runs 15 residues. Germline V lookup: CDR1 SQVTM, CDR2 ANQGSEA. The CDR3 region is CSVLKQGAVNTEAFF. As DNA, the CDR3 is TGCAGCGTTCTCAAGCAGGGGGCCGTGAACACTGAAGCTTTCTTT.

This chain joins TRBV30 and TRBJ1-5; D gene unclear. Per the germline V gene, CDR1 is GTSNPN and CDR2 is SVGIG (reference sequence). This CDR3 is built from 14 residues. The V gene lost 1 base and the J gene lost 2 bases, with 9 bases spanning the gap. The CDR3 spells CAWSGQSGNQPQHF. For the CDR3, the DNA is TGTGCCTGGAGTGGGCAGTCTGGCAATCAGCCCCAGCATTTT.

The rearrangement joins TRBV27 to TRBJ2-7, with a weak D call TRBD1 (8 bases). The CDR3 contains 15 residues. Trimming stripped 5 bases from V and 3 bases from J, with 17 bases between. Per the germline V gene, CDR1 is MNHEY and CDR2 is SMNVEV (reference sequence). Here the CDR3 reads CASSPHRGGLYEQYF. CDR3 DNA sequence: TGTGCCAGCAGTCCGCACAGGGGGGGCCTCTACGAGCAGTACTTC.

This chain connects TRBV7-9 to TRBJ2-5; D possibly corresponds to TRBD2 (6 bases). Germline CDR1 is SEHNR and CDR2 is FQNEAQ (reference sequence). Trimming removed 5 bases from V and 11 bases from J, with 15 bases in between. This CDR3 spans 12 amino acids. The DNA of the CDR3 is TGTGCCAGCAGCCCCCCGGGCGGGGAGCAGTACTTC. This sequence encodes CASSPPGGEQYF.

Regarding this clonotype: Relative to the germline gene, one junction end is altered; a read error may explain this. The chain combines TRBV7-8 with TRBJ2-1; TRBD2 agrees at 7 bases. Germline V gene data show CDR1 as SGHVS and CDR2 as FQNEAQ. The CDR3 consists of 14 residues. This CDR3 reads CASRWGGGMDEQCF. The CDR3 bases are TGTGCCAGCAGGTGGGGGGGGGGTATGGACGAGCAGTGCTTC.

The rearrangement uses TRBV6-4 and TRBJ2-3, with 12 positions matching TRBD2. CDR1 and CDR2 (germline): MRHNA, SNTAGT. The CDR3 totals 14 residues. V dropped 4 bases and J dropped 4; count of bases not matched to a gene: 0. The chain's CDR3 is CASSGLAGADTQYF. The CDR3 nucleotides are TGTGCCAGCAGTGGACTAGCGGGAGCAGATACGCAGTATTTT.

This clonotype was seen more than once but under ten times. The chain combines TRBV12-3 or TRBV12-4 with TRBJ1-1; TRBD1 matches 7 bases. V was pared by 2 bases and J by 1 base, with 1 base of the junction left unmatched. The CDR3 is 14 residues long. For the CDR3, the DNA is TGTGCCAGCAGTTTAAGACAGGGGAACACTGAAGCTTTCTTT. This encodes CASSLRQGNTEAFF.